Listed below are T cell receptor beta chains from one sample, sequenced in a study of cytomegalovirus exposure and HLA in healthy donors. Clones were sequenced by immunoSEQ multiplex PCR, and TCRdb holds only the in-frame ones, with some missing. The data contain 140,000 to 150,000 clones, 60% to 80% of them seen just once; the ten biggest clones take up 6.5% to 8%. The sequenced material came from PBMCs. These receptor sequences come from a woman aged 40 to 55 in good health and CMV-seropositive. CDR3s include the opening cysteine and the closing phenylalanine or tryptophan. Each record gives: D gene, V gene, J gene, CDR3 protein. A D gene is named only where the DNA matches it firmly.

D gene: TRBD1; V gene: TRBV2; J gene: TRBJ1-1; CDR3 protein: CASKRQGAFEAFF
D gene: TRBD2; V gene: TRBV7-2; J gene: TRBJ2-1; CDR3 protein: CASRSSGGAENNEQFF
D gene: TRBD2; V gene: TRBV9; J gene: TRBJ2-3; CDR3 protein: CASSVGLASDTQYF
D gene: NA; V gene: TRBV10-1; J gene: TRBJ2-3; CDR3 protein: CASSEPGASTDTQYF
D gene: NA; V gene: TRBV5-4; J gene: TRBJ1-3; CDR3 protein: CASSFSSSRNTIYF
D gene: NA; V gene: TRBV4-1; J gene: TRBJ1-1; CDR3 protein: CASSQDAAMNTEAFF
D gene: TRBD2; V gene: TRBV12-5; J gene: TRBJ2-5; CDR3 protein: CASGTGTSGGQQETQYF
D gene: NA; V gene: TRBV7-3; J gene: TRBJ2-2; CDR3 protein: CASSPIWPGELFF
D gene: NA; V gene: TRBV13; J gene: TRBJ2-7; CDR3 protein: CASSLDPTSTYEQYF
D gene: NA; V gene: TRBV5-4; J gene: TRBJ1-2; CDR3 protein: CASSLTGISGYTF
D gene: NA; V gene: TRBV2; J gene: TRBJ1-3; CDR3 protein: CASSGTLSGNTIYF
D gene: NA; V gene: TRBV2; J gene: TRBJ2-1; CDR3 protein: CASSGRGGGAYNEQFF
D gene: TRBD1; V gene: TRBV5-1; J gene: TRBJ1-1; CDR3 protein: CASLGQGNTEAFF
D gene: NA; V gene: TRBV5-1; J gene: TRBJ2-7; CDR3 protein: CASSFGGASYEQYF
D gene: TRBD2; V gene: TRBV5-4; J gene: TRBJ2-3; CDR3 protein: CASSFAGGRGTDTQYF
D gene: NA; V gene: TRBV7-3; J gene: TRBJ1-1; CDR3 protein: CASSLEGLGSTEAFF
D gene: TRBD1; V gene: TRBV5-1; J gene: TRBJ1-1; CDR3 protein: CASSWGDRDNTEAFF
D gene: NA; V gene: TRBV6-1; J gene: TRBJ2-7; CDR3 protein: CASSRAGNYEQYF
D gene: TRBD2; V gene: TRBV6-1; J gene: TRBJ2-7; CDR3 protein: CATLAGGRYEQYF
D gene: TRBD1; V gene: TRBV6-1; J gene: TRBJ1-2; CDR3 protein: CASSERQGWGYTF
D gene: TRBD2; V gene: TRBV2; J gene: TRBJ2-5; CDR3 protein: CASSSSGLESETQYF
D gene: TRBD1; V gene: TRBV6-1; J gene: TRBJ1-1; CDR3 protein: CASSDASGTGNTEAFF
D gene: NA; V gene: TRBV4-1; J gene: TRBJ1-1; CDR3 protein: CASSQEQNTEAFF
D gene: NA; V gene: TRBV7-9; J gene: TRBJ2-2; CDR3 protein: CASSSGTPNTGELFF
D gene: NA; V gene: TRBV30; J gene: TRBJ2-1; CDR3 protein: CAWQGGFGQFF
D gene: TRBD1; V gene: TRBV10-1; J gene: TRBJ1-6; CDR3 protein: CASSSRDSNSPLHF
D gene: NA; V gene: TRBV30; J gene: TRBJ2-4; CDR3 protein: CAWSLESKNIQYF
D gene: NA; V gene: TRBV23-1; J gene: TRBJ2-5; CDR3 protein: CASSLGTLPKETQYF
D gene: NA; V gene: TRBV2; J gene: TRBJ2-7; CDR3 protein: CASSEATSTKEQYF
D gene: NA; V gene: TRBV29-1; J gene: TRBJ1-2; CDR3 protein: CSVAPRLSENYGYTF
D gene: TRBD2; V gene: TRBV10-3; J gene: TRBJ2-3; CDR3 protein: CAIRLSGGAADTQYF
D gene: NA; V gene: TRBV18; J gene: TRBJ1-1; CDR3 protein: CASSPSQGTEAFF
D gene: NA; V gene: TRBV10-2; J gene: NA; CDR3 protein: CASSTQGGETQYF
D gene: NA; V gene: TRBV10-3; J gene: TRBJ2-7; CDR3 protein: CATRARQDEQYF
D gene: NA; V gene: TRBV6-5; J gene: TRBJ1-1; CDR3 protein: CASSAFSGDTEAFF
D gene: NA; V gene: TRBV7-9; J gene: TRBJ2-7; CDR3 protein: CASSSGQSQYEQYF
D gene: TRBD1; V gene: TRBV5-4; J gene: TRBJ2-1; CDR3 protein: CASSQTGANEQFF
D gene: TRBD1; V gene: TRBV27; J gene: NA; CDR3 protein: CASRRTGVLSYEQYF
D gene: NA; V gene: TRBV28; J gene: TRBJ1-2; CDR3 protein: CASSSITTDYYGYTF
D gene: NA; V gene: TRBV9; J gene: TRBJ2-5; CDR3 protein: CASSVFGEAETQYF
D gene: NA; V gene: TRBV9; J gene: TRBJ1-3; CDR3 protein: CASSVDPPGTPGNTIYF
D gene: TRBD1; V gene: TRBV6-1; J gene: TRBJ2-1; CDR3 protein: CASSEANWGQGGYEQFF
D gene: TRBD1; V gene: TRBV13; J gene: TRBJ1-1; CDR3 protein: CASSLLLRDRNTEAFF
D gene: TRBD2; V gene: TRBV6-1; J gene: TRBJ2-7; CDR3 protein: CASRDPGTSLYEQYF
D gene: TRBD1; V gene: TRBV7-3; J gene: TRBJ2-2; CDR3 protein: CASSLGQGATGELFF
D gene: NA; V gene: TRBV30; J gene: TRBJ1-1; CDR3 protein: CARGGGGATEAFF
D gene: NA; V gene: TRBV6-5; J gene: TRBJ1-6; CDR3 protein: CASRREGYNSPLHF
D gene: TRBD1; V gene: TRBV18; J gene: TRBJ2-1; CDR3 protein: CATTGDRTYNEQFF
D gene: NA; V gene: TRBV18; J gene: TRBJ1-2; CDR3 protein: CASSPPVNEGGGYTF
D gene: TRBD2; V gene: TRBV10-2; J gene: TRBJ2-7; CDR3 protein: CASSEIAGGYEQYF
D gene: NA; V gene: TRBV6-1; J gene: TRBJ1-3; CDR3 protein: CASSEQEGSRNTIYF
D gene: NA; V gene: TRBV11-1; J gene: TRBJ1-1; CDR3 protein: CASSRVVGETEAFF
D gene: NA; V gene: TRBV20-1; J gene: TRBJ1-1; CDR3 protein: CSAHENTEAFF